The clone carrying this TCR beta chain was recorded once. Its antigen is unidentified. Produced via immunoSEQ multiplex PCR; TCRdb's table is partial and in-frame only. The table has tens of thousands of clones, roughly 89% seen once. The sample is drawn from a study of T cell responses to AZD1222 COVID-19 vaccine. Study information: Some second doses came at about 4 weeks and others at about 12 weeks; these were pooled. Study-wide results and limits: Repertoire collection took place solely once the T cell response had peaked. Donors were mostly white British, more females; clonal diversity possibly underestimated. Across spike, vaccine-associated CD4 TCRs were found, dominant at 160-218 and 743-854.

CDR1 SEHNR and CDR2 FQNEAQ come from the germline V gene (reference sequence). The CDR3 covers 14 residues. V was trimmed by 1 base and J by 6 bases, leaving 7 bases between them. The TCR was taken from an adult in good health. The chain joins TRBV7-9 to TRBJ1-6, with D possibly matching TRBD1 (5 bases). The source was peripheral blood, collected on day 0 of AZD1222 vaccination. Here the CDR3 reads CASSLGGGNSPLHF. CDR3 sequence (DNA): TGTGCCAGCAGCTTAGGGGGGGGTAATTCACCCCTCCACTTT.